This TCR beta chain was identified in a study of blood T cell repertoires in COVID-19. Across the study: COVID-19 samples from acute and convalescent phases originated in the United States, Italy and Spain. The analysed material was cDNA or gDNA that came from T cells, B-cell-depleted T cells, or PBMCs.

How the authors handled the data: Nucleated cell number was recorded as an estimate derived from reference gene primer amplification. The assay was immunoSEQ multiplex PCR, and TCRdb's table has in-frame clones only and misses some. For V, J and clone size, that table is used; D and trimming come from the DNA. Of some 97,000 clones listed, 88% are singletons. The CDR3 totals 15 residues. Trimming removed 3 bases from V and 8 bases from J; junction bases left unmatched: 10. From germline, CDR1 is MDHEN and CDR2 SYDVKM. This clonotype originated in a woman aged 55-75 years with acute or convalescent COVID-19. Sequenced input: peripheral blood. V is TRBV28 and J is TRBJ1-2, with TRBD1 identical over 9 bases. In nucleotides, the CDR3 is TGTGCCAGCAGTTTGCCGGGACAGGGTGTCGGCGGCTACACCTTC. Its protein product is CASSLPGQGVGGYTF.